This passage covers 20 T cell receptor beta chains from one sample sequenced in a study of cytomegalovirus exposure and HLA in healthy donors (dated by TCRdb to the late 2010s). To prepare the library, the immunoSEQ multiplex PCR assay was applied. For the multiplex PCR, a mixture combining 60 forward primers for TCR Vbeta segments and 13 reverse primers for TCR Jbeta segments was used. TCRdb stores this immuneACCESS table with in-frame sequences only. Part of the clones is absent; in the studies checked, under half of the shortfall reflects unresolved V genes, and no reason is known for the rest. The sample table records around 130,000 clones; approximately 69% of these occur just once. The ten most abundant clones make up over 5% of the sample. The sample consisted of PBMCs. The origin of the receptors is a man in his forties in good health and CMV-seropositive.

The chain has TRBV19 and TRBJ1-5; the D is unclear. This CDR3 region has 17 residues. With 4 bases removed from V and 0 bases from J, the gap between germline ends came to 16 bases. Germline assignment: CDR1 LNHDA and CDR2 SQIVND (reference sequence). The CDR3 region is CASSRQVDHFSNQPQHF. In DNA form, the CDR3 reads TGTGCCAGTAGTAGGCAGGTCGACCATTTTAGCAATCAGCCCCAGCATTTT.

The chain is built from TRBV2 and TRBJ2-1; 9 bases fit TRBD2. Germline V gives CDR1 SNHLY, CDR2 FYNNEI. The CDR3 contains 19 residues. V gave up 5 bases and J gave up 0 bases; unmatched junction bases: 14. The CDR3 loop reads CASSWTGTNSGGSYNEQFF. DNA for the CDR3: TGTGCCAGCAGTTGGACCGGGACAAATAGCGGGGGCTCCTACAATGAGCAGTTCTTC.

This clone was detected a few times. The chain recombines TRBV5-1 with TRBJ2-3; D might be TRBD2 (5 bases). Trimming left V 4 bases short and J 2 bases short, with 14 bases between. The CDR3 runs 15 residues. Germline V gene data show CDR1 as SGHRS and CDR2 as YFSETQ. CDR3: CASSPLARDTDTQYF. CDR3 DNA: TGCGCCAGCAGCCCTCTAGCCCGGGACACAGATACGCAGTATTTT.

The chain links TRBV9 to TRBJ2-1, with 9 bases aligning to TRBD2. Per germline, CDR1 SGDLS and CDR2 YYNGEE. V was clipped by 2 bases and J by 6 bases; unmatched bases: 6. There are 15 residues in the CDR3. The CDR3 DNA follows: TGTGCCAGCAGCGTTGGGCTAGCGGGGACCAATGAGCAGTTCTTC. It is translated as CASSVGLAGTNEQFF.

V gene TRBV27 combines with J gene TRBJ2-7; TRBD1 agrees at 9 bases. The germline gives CDR1 MNHEY, CDR2 SMNVEV (reference sequence). Trimming at V came to 2 bases and at J to 6 bases, leaving 5 bases not matched to a gene. The CDR3 has 14 residues. The CDR3 loop is CASSLGQGWAEQYF. Here the CDR3 DNA reads TGTGCCAGCAGTTTAGGACAGGGGTGGGCCGAGCAGTACTTC.

The chain links TRBV2 to TRBJ2-7; 9 bases align to TRBD1. V lost 5 bases, J lost 1 base, and 9 bases stayed unmatched. CDR3 size: 16 residues. Germline CDR1 is SNHLY and CDR2 is FYNNEI. The CDR3 DNA reads TGTGCCAGCAGTCATCTACGGACAGGGGATTCCTACGAGCAGTACTTC. This encodes CASSHLRTGDSYEQYF.

The rearrangement uses TRBV19 and TRBJ2-7, with TRBD1 as a possible D gene (5 bases). CDR1 and CDR2 from the germline V gene are LNHDA and SQIVND (reference sequence). There are 14 residues in the CDR3. The V and J ends lost 3 bases and 3 bases respectively, with 12 bases between them. CDR3 in amino acids: CASSIGVQGYEQYF. The CDR3 bases are TGTGCCAGTAGTATTGGGGTGCAGGGCTACGAGCAGTACTTC.

The J gene is TRBJ2-3, the V gene TRBV19; TRBD2 is a possible D gene (5 bases). CDR1 and CDR2 (germline): LNHDA, SQIVND (reference sequence). The CDR3 is 14 residues long. V was trimmed by 5 bases and J by 14 bases, leaving 23 bases between them. The CDR3 coding sequence is TGTGCCAGTAGTCCGACGGACTCGCTTTACGGGTGGTATTTT. Protein product: CASSPTDSLYGWYF.

The chain carries TRBV13 and TRBJ2-4, with a weak D call TRBD2 (6 bases). V was trimmed by 1 base and J by 3 bases, leaving 19 bases between them. The CDR3 is 18 amino acids. In germline, CDR1 is PRHDT, CDR2 FYEKMQ (reference sequence). CDR3 sequence (DNA): TGTGCCAGCAGCTTAGAACGGGGTAGCGGAGTCTACAAAAACATTCAGTACTTC. Translation gives CASSLERGSGVYKNIQYF. Full variable domain (missing parts from reference TRBV13 and TRBJ2-4): AAGVIQSPRHLIKEKRETATLKCYPIPRHDTVYWYQQGPGQDPQFLISFYEKMQSDKGSIPDRFSAQQFSDYHSELNMSSLELGDSALYFCASSLERGSGVYKNIQYFGAGTRLSVL.

The chain uses TRBV27 and TRBJ2-7, with 7 bases aligning to TRBD1. Germline values: CDR1 MNHEY, CDR2 SMNVEV (reference sequence). V gave up 6 bases and J gave up 0 bases; unmatched junction bases: 8. There are 15 residues in the CDR3. The CDR3 bases are TGTGCCAGCAGCCAACGGGGACAGAGCTCCTACGAGCAGTACTTC. Translation: CASSQRGQSSYEQYF.

The table lists this clone with a count of one. Here the CDR3 reads CSPRQGAPTEAFF. The DNA for the CDR3 is TGCAGCCCACGACAGGGGGCGCCGACTGAAGCTTTCTTT. The chain employs TRBV29-1 and TRBJ1-1; 10 bases line up with TRBD1. The CDR3 spans 13 residues. V was clipped by 8 bases and J by 5 bases; unmatched bases: 8. Germline loops: CDR1 SQVTM, CDR2 ANQGSEA.

This clone has a handful of counts. V usage is TRBV30 and J usage is TRBJ2-6, with TRBD2 as a possible D gene (7 bases). Per germline, CDR1 GTSNPN and CDR2 SVGIG (reference sequence). This CDR3 spans 16 amino acids. V was trimmed by 4 bases and J by 2 bases, leaving 15 bases between them. CDR3 nucleotides: TGTGCCTGGAAGGGGGGGACTTTTGCTGGGGCCAACGTCCTGACTTTC. Translating it yields CAWKGGTFAGANVLTF.

This clone occurred a few times. The chain joins TRBV4-2 to TRBJ2-7, with D possibly TRBD2 on 6 matching bases. Germline V gives CDR1 LGHNA, CDR2 YNFKEQ. Trimming pared 2 bases from V and 7 bases from J, leaving 21 bases between. The CDR3 loop spans 16 amino acids. DNA for the CDR3: TGTGCCAGCAGCCAACGGACCGGGAGCTCGAGGGGTGAGCAGTACTTC. Protein product: CASSQRTGSSRGEQYF.

This clone turned up a few times. The chain recombines TRBV4-1 with TRBJ1-5; D may be TRBD1 (6 bases). Germline CDR1 reads MGHRA; CDR2 reads YSYEKL. V shed 5 bases and J shed 3 bases, with 20 bases lying between them. This CDR3 comprises 17 residues. In nucleotides, the CDR3 is TGCGCCAGCAGCTCGTATGCATTGACAGGTATCAATCAGCCCCAGCATTTT. This translates into CASSSYALTGINQPQHF.

This clone was recorded once. This chain uses TRBV28 with TRBJ2-7, with D possibly matching TRBD1 (5 bases). V lost 3 bases and J lost 3, with 15 bases in between. The CDR3 is 15 residues long. Germline CDR1 MDHEN, CDR2 SYDVKM. The CDR3: CASSFASLDSYEQYF. DNA for the CDR3: TGTGCCAGCAGTTTTGCCTCTTTAGACAGCTACGAGCAGTACTTC.

The chain employs TRBV4-1 and TRBJ2-3, with 7 nucleotides matching TRBD2. The J segment lost 2 bases and the V segment lost 3 bases, leaving 8 bases of the junction unmatched. Germline V lookup: CDR1 MGHRA, CDR2 YSYEKL. This CDR3 is built from 16 residues. CDR3 in DNA: TGCGCCAGCAGCCAGACCACTAGCGTAAACACAGATACGCAGTATTTT. Translated, it gives CASSQTTSVNTDTQYF.

This clone was picked up one time. The J gene is TRBJ1-6, the V gene TRBV7-6; D unclear. Germline CDR1 is SGHVS and CDR2 is FNYEAQ. The V end was cut by 6 bases, the J end by 7 bases, with 16 bases between. The CDR3 contains 15 residues. CDR3 sequence reads: CASSSYEGANSPLHF. The DNA of the CDR3 is TGTGCCAGCAGTTCCTATGAGGGTGCGAATTCACCCCTCCACTTT.

The chain is built from TRBV4-1 and TRBJ2-7; 7 bases align to TRBD1. Per the germline V gene, CDR1 is MGHRA and CDR2 is YSYEKL. Germline trimming cut 8 bases from V and 0 bases from J; bases unmatched to any gene: 4. The length of the CDR3 is 13 residues. The CDR3 protein is CASSTGVSYEQYF. CDR3 sequence (DNA): TGCGCCAGCTCCACAGGGGTCTCCTACGAGCAGTACTTC.

CDR3 protein: CSVEGETSGYEQYF. In nucleotides, the CDR3 is TGCAGCGTTGAAGGAGAGACTAGCGGCTACGAGCAGTACTTC. The J gene is TRBJ2-7, the V gene TRBV29-1; 9 bases line up with TRBD2. This CDR3 contains 14 residues. Germline-derived CDR1 and CDR2 are SQVTM and ANQGSEA. The junction had 4 bases not matched to a gene; V was cut back by 1 base and J by 3 bases.

With respect to this clone: At the DNA level, this CDR3 is encoded by other sequences in the same sample as well. This chain joins TRBV7-9 and TRBJ1-5; the D is unclear. Per germline, CDR1 SEHNR and CDR2 FQNEAQ (reference sequence). The V and J ends lost 5 bases and 2 bases respectively, with 10 bases between them. This CDR3 region has 14 residues. The chain's CDR3 is CASSPGGGNQPQHF. CDR3 bases: TGTGCCAGCAGCCCAGGTGGTGGCAATCAGCCCCAGCATTTT.